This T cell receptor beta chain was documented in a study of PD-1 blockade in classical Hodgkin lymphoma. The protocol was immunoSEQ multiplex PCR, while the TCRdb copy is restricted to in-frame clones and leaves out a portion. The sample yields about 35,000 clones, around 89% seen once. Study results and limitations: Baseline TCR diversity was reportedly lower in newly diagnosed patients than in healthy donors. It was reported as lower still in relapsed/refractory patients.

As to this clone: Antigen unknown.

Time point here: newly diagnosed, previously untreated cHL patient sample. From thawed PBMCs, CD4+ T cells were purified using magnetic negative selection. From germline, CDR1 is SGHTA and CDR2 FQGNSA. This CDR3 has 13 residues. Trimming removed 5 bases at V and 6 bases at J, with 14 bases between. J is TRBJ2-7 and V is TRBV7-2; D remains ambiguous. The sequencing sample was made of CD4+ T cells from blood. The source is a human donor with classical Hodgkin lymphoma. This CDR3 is CASSDEFWREQYF. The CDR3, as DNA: TGTGCCAGCAGCGACGAGTTTTGGCGCGAGCAGTACTTC.